A selection of T cell receptor beta chains follows, all from one sample in a study of blood T cell repertoires in COVID-19. Measured with immunoSEQ multiplex PCR; TCRdb has only the in-frame clones, and not every one. The data hold around 110,000 clones, with around nine tenths observed a single time. Sequenced sample: peripheral blood. The receptors come from a man aged 40-50 years with acute or convalescent COVID-19. CDR3s include the opening cysteine and the closing phenylalanine or tryptophan. The D gene is left open where the match is weak. Expanded clones get a size class; other rows say once, few or many, or leave the size out.

>.|TRBV19|TRBJ1-5|.
CASSFPVFSNQPQHF
TGTGCCAGTAGTTTCCCAGTCTTCAGCAATCAGCCCCAGCATTTT
>.|TRBV21-1|TRBJ2-2|.
CASSNRMAGGNCGELFF
TGTGCCAGCAGCAATAGAATGGCGGGAGGGAACTGCGGGGAGCTGTTTTTT
>.|TRBV30|TRBJ2-7|.
CAWSSTKLKGDRRFHEQYF
TGTGCCTGGAGTTCGACGAAACTCAAAGGAGACCGGCGGTTCCACGAGCAGTACTTC
>.|TRBV6-5|TRBJ1-5|.
CASIKEDLSNQPQHF
TGTGCCAGCATTAAGGAGGATCTTAGCAATCAGCCCCAGCATTTT
>.|TRBV19|TRBJ1-5|once
CASSIYNQPQHF
TGTGCCAGTAGTATATACAATCAGCCCCAGCATTTT
>.|TRBV5-5|TRBJ1-1|.
CASSWGLNEAFF
TGTGCCAGCAGCTGGGGCCTTAATGAAGCTTTCTTT
>.|TRBV9|TRBJ1-3|.
CASSPMPTGDGNTIYF
TGTGCCAGCAGCCCCATGCCGACGGGGGACGGAAACACCATATATTTT
>.|TRBV7-2|TRBJ2-7|.
CASNTGFIVREQYF
TGTGCCAGCAATACAGGGTTTATTGTCCGCGAGCAGTACTTC
>TRBD1|TRBV10-1|TRBJ2-7|once
CASSGDRGGPDEQYF
TGCGCCAGCAGTGGGGACAGGGGAGGACCGGACGAGCAGTACTTC
>TRBD1|TRBV27|TRBJ2-7|.
CASSPGTGYHYEQYF
TGTGCCAGCAGTCCCGGGACAGGCTATCACTACGAGCAGTACTTC
>.|TRBV29-1|TRBJ1-1|.
CSVDSRNTEAFF
TGCAGCGTTGACTCCCGGAACACTGAAGCTTTCTTT
>.|TRBV7-9|TRBJ1-2|.
CASSSRGRQYYGYTF
TGTGCCAGCAGCTCAAGGGGTCGCCAATACTATGGCTACACCTTC
>TRBD1|TRBV6-5|TRBJ2-7|.
CASRKRGQGDYEQYF
TGTGCCAGCAGGAAGAGGGGACAGGGCGACTACGAGCAGTACTTC
>TRBD1|TRBV13|TRBJ1-4|.
CASTVGQGREKLFF
TGTGCCAGCACCGTGGGACAGGGTCGGGAAAAACTGTTTTTT
>.|TRBV4-2|TRBJ1-2|.
CASTDGSYGYTF
TGTGCCAGCACCGACGGGAGCTATGGCTACACCTTC
>.|TRBV2|TRBJ1-1|.
CASRRQGLSEAFF
TGTGCCAGCAGGAGGCAGGGGCTCTCTGAAGCTTTCTTT
>.|TRBV19|TRBJ1-5|.
CASSTLGGEGQPQHF
TGTGCCAGTAGTACCCTAGGGGGTGAGGGGCAGCCCCAGCATTTT
>.|TRBV6-5|TRBJ1-6|.
CASSSGSYNSPLHF
TGTGCCAGCAGTTCCGGGAGTTATAATTCACCCCTCCACTTT
>.|TRBV20-1|TRBJ1-4|.
CSASNALEGKLFF
TGCAGTGCTAGTAACGCCTTAGAGGGAAAACTGTTTTTT
>.|TRBV10-3|TRBJ1-6|.
CAISEGQDSYNSPLHF
TGTGCCATCAGTGAGGGGCAGGACTCCTATAATTCACCCCTCCACTTT
>.|TRBV5-1|TRBJ2-7|.
CASSLDGRHYEQYF
TGCGCCAGCAGCTTGGATGGGAGACACTACGAGCAGTACTTC
>TRBD1|TRBV30|TRBJ1-2|.
CAWSLGGTGNGYTF
TGTGCCTGGAGCCTCGGCGGGACAGGGAACGGCTACACCTTC
>TRBD1|TRBV7-2|TRBJ1-2|.
CASSLVGQGATNYGYTF
TGTGCCAGCAGCTTAGTAGGACAGGGGGCGACTAACTATGGCTACACCTTC